The rows below give T cell receptor beta chains drawn from one sample of a study of blood T cell repertoires in COVID-19. TCRdb's copy holds only in-frame clones and misses some; the assay was immunoSEQ multiplex PCR. This sample has 200,000 to 250,000 clones, with approximately 89% found just once. Specimen: PBMCs or T cells enriched from blood (not recorded which). Receptors originate from a woman in her twenties or thirties who had been exposed to COVID-19. Both conserved end residues are part of each CDR3. Fields, in order: V gene, clone size, D gene, J gene, CDR3 DNA, CDR3 protein. A D gene is named only where the DNA matches it firmly. Expanded clones are given a class, and other clones once, few, many or no size at all.

TRBV27,-,TRBD1,TRBJ2-7,TGTGCCAGCAGTTTCCTAGACAGGGAAATCACCTACGAGCAGTACTTC,CASSFLDREITYEQYF
TRBV6-6,once,-,TRBJ2-4,TGTGCCAGCACTGATGGGGGGTACATTCAGTACTTC,CASTDGGYIQYF
TRBV11-2,-,-,TRBJ2-5,TGTGCCAGCAGCTTAGGTCCCGGGATGGGGGAGACCCAGTACTTC,CASSLGPGMGETQYF
TRBV6-5,-,-,TRBJ2-1,TGTGCCAGCAGTTTCGAGGACCCGGGGTACAATGAGCAGTTCTTC,CASSFEDPGYNEQFF
TRBV27,-,-,TRBJ2-3,TGTGCCAGCAGTCTCACTAGCACAGATACGCAGTATTTT,CASSLTSTDTQYF
TRBV28,-,TRBD1,TRBJ1-1,TGTGCCAGCAGCCTTCCCGGGACAGGGTCCAACACTGAAGCTTTCTTT,CASSLPGTGSNTEAFF
TRBV19,-,-,TRBJ2-3,TGTGCCAGTAGTATTGGGACTGGTAGCACAGATACGCAGTATTTT,CASSIGTGSTDTQYF
TRBV5-1,-,-,TRBJ2-3,TGCGCCAGCTCGACAGAGCCTAGCACAGATACGCAGTATTTT,CASSTEPSTDTQYF
TRBV24-1,-,TRBD1,TRBJ2-1,TGTGCCACCAGTGATAGAGGACAGGCCAACAATGAGCAGTTCTTC,CATSDRGQANNEQFF
TRBV5-6,-,TRBD1,TRBJ1-1,TGTGCCAGCAGCCCCCACAACCGGGACAGGGGGGACACTGAAGCTTTCTTT,CASSPHNRDRGDTEAFF